This T cell receptor beta chain was sequenced in a study of blood T cell repertoires in COVID-19. Study context: Sources were T cells, B-cell-depleted T cells, or PBMCs; the material itself was cDNA or gDNA.

Losses at the gene ends were 4 bases for V and 5 bases for J; bases not matched to a gene: 12. CDR1 is MNHNY, CDR2 SVGAGI, per germline (reference sequence). This CDR3 spans 16 amino acids. Sequencing was performed with immunoSEQ multiplex PCR; in TCRdb, only in-frame clones are kept and a portion is missing. Among 210,000 or so clones listed, under 90% were seen once. Sequenced material: peripheral blood. V usage is TRBV6-6 and J usage is TRBJ2-5, with 8 nucleotides matching TRBD2. The clonotype was recovered from a woman aged 80 or over with active or convalescent COVID-19. Here the CDR3 reads CASSFLPGGPKETQYF. As DNA, the CDR3 is TGTGCCAGCAGTTTCCTACCGGGGGGGCCGAAGGAGACCCAGTACTTC.